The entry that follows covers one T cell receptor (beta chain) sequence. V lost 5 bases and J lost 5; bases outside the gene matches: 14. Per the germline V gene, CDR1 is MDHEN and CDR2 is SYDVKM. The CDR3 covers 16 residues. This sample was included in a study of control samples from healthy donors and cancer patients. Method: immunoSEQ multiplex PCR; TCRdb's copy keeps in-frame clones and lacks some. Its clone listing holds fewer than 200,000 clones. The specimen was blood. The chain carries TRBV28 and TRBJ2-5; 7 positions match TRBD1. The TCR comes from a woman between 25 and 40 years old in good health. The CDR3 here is CASSPLPGQKEETQYF. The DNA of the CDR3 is TGTGCCAGCAGTCCTCTACCGGGACAGAAAGAGGAGACCCAGTACTTC.